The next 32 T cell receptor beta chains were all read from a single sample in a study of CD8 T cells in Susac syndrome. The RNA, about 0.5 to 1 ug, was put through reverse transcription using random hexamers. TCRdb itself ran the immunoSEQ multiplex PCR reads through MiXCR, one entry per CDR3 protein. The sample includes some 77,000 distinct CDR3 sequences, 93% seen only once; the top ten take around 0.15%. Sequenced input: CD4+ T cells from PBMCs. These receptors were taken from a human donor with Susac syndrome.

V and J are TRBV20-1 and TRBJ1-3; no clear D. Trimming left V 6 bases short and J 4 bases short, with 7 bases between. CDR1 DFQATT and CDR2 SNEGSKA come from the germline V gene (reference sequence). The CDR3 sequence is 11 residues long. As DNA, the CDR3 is TGCAGTGCAGAACTGGGAAACACCATATATTTT. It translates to CSAELGNTIYF.

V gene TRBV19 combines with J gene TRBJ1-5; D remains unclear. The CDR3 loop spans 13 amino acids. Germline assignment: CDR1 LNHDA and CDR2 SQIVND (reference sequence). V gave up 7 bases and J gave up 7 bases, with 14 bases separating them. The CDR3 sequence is CASTIRRGQPQHF. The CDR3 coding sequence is TGTGCCAGTACCATCAGGCGGGGACAGCCCCAGCATTTT.

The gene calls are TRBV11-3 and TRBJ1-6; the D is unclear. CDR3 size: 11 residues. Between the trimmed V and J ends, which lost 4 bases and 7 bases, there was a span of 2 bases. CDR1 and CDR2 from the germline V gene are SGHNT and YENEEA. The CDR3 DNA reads TGTGCCAGCAGCTCGAATTCACCCCTCCACTTT. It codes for CASSSNSPLHF.

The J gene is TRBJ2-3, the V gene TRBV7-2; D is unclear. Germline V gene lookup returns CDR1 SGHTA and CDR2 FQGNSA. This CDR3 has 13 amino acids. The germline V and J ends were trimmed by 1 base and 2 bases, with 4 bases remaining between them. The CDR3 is CASSLELTDTQYF. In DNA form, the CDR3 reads TGTGCCAGCAGCTTAGAGCTCACAGATACGCAGTATTTT.

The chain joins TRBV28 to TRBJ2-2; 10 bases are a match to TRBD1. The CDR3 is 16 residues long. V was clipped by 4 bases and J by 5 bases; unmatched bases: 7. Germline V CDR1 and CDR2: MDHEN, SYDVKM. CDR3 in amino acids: CASSSPGQGLTGELFF. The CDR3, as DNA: TGTGCCAGCAGTTCACCGGGACAGGGGTTGACCGGGGAGCTGTTTTTT.

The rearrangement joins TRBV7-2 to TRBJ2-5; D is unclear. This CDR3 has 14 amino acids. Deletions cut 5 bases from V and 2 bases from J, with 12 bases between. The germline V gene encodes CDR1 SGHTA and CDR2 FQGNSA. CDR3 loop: CASSPRVLQETQYF. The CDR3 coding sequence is TGTGCCAGCAGCCCCCGGGTACTGCAAGAGACCCAGTACTTC.

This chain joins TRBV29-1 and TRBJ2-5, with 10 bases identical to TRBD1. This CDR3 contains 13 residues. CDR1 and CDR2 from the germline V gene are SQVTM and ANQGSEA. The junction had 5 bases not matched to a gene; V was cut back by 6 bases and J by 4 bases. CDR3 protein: CSVRTGGVETQYF. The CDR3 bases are TGCAGCGTCCGGACAGGGGGGGTAGAGACCCAGTACTTC.

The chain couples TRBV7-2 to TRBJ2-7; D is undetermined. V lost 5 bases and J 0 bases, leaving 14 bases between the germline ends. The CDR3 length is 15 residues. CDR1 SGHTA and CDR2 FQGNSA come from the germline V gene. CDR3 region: CASSPYLTISYEQYF. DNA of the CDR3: TGTGCCAGCAGCCCCTACTTAACAATCTCCTACGAGCAGTACTTC.

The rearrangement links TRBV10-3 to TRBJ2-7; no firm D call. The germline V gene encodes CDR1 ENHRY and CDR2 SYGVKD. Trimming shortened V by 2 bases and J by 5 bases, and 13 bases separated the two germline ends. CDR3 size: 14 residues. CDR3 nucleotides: TGTGCCATCAGTGAGAGAGATCTAACAGACGAGCAGTACTTC. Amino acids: CAISERDLTDEQYF.

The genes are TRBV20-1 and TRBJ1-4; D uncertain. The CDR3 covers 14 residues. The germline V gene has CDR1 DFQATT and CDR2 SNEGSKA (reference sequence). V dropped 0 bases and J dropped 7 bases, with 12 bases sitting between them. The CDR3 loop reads CSAREKGRVEKLFF. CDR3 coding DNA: TGCAGTGCTAGAGAGAAGGGTAGAGTTGAAAAACTGTTTTTT.

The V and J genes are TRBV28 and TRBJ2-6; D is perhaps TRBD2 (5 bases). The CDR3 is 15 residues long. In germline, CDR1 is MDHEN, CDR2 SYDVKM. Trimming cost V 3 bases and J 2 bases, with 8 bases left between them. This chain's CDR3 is CASSFTGTGANVLTF. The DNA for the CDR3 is TGTGCCAGCAGTTTTACCGGGACTGGGGCCAACGTCCTGACTTTC.

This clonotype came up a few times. This CDR3 is CATEGTASYEQYF. CDR3 DNA: TGTGCCACCGAAGGGACTGCCTCCTACGAGCAGTACTTC. The chain has TRBV24-1 and TRBJ2-7; D might be TRBD2 (6 bases). The germline V gene encodes CDR1 KGHDR and CDR2 SFDVKD. CDR3 length: 13 residues. V was clipped by 9 bases and J by 0 bases, with 11 bases between them.

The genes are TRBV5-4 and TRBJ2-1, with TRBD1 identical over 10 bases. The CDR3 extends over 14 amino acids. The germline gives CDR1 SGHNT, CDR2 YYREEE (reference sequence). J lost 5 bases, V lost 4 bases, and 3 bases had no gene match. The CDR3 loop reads CASSQTGGNNEQFF. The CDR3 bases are TGTGCCAGCAGCCAGACAGGGGGCAACAATGAGCAGTTCTTC.

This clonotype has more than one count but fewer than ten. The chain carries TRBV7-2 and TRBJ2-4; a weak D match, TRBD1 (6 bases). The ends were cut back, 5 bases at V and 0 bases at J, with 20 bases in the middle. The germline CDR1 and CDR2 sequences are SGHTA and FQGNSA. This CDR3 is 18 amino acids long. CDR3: CASSPVWPQGPAKNIQYF. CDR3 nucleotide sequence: TGTGCCAGCAGCCCCGTTTGGCCACAGGGACCAGCCAAAAACATTCAGTACTTC.

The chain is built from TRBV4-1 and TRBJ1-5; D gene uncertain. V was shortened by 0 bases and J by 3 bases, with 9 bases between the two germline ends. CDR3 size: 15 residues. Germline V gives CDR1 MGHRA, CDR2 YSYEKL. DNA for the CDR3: TGCGCCAGCAGCCAAGATGAGCGGTACAATCAGCCCCAGCATTTT. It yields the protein CASSQDERYNQPQHF.

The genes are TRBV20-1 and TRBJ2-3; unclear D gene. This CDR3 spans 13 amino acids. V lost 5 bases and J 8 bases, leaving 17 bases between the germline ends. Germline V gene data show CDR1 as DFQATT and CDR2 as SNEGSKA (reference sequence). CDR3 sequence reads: CSAPRTVQSTQYF. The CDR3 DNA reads TGCAGTGCTCCTCGGACGGTACAGAGTACGCAGTATTTT.

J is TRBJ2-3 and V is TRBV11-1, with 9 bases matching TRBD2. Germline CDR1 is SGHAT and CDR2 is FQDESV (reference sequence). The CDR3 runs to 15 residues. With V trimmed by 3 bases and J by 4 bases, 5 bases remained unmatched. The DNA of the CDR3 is TGTGCCAGCAGCTTTCGCGGGGGGGCCTCAGATACGCAGTATTTT. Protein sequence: CASSFRGGASDTQYF.

CDR3: CASSLGPPGPSPLHF. The CDR3 nucleotides are TGTGCCAGCAGCTTAGGCCCGCCAGGGCCTTCACCCCTCCACTTT. This chain links TRBV7-2 with TRBJ1-6; tentatively, D is TRBD1 (5 bases). The length of the CDR3 is 15 residues. Trimming pared 1 base from V and 9 bases from J, leaving 13 bases between. The germline V gene has CDR1 SGHTA and CDR2 FQGNSA.

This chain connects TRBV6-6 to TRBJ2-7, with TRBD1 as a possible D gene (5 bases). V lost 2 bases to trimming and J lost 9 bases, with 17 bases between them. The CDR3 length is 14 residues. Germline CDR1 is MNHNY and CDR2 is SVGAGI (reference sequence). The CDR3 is CASSYDRLAGRQYF. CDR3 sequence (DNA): TGTGCCAGCAGTTACGACAGATTGGCCGGGCGGCAGTACTTC.

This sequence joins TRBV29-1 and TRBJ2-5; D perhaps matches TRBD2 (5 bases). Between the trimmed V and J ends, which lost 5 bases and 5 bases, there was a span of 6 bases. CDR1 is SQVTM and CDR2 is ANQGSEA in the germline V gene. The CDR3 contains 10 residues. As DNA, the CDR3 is TGCAGCGTTAGGGAGGAGACCCAGTACTTC. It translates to CSVREETQYF. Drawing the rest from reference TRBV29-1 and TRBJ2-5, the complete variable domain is SAVISQKPSRDICQRGTSLTIQCQVDSQVTMMFWYRQQPGQSLTLIATANQGSEATYESGFVIDKFPISRPNLTFSTLTVSNMSPEDSSIYLCSVREETQYFGPGTRLLVL.

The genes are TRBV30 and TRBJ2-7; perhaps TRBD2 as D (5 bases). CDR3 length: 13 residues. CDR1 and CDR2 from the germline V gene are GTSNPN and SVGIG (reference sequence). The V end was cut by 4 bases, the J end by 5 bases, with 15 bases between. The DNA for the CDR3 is TGTGCCTGGACTCCGGGGTCCCAGCACGAGCAGTACTTC. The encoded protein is CAWTPGSQHEQYF.

The CDR3 here is CASSPQGRQPQHF. The CDR3 nucleotides are TGTGCCAGCAGCCCTCAGGGACGTCAGCCCCAGCATTTT. This chain joins TRBV9 and TRBJ1-5; D is possibly TRBD1 (5 bases). The germline V gene has CDR1 SGDLS and CDR2 YYNGEE. Trimming stripped 4 bases from V and 6 bases from J, with 11 bases between. There are 13 residues in the CDR3.

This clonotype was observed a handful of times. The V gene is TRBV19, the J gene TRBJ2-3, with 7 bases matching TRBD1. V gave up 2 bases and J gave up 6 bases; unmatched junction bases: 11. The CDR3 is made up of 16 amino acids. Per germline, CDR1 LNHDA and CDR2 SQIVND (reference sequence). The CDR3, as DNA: TGTGCCAGTAGTATAACGGCGGCAGGGGGTTGGGATACGCAGTATTTT. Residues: CASSITAAGGWDTQYF.

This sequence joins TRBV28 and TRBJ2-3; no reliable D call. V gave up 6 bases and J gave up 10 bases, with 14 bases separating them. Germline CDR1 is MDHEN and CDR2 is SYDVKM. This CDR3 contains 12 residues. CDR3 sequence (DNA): TGTGCCAGCAGAGAGAACCTTAATGCGCAGTATTTT. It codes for CASRENLNAQYF.

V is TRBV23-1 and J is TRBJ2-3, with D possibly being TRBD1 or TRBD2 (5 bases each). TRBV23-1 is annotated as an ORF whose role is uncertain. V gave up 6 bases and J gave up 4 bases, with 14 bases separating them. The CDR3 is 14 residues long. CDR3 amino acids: CASRPPRGPDTQYF. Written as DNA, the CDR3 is TGCGCCAGCAGACCCCCCCGGGGACCAGATACGCAGTATTTT.

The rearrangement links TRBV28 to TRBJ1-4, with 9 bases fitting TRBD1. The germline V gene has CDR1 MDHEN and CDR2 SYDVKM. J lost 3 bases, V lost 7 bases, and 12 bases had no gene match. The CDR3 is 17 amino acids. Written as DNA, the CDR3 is TGTGCCAGCATCCAAGCCTACAGGGGGCCGTCTAATGAAAAACTGTTTTTT. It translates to CASIQAYRGPSNEKLFF.

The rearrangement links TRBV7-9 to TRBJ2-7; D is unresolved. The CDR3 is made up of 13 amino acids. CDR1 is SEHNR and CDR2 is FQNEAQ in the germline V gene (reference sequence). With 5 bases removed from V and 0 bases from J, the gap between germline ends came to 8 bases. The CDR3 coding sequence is TGTGCCAGCAGCCGGGTCCACTCCTACGAGCAGTACTTC. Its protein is CASSRVHSYEQYF.

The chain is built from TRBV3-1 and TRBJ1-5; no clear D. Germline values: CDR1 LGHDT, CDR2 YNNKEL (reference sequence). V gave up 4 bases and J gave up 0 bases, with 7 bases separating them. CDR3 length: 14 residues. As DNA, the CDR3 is TGTGCCAGCAGCCCCCCATATAGCAATCAGCCCCAGCATTTT. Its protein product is CASSPPYSNQPQHF.

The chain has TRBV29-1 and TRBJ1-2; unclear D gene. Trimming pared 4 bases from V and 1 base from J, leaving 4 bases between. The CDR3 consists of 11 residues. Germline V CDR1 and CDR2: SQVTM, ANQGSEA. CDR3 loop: CSVGGNYGYTF. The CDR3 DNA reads TGCAGCGTTGGGGGTAACTATGGCTACACCTTC. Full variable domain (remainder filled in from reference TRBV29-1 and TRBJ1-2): SAVISQKPSRDICQRGTSLTIQCQVDSQVTMMFWYRQQPGQSLTLIATANQGSEATYESGFVIDKFPISRPNLTFSTLTVSNMSPEDSSIYLCSVGGNYGYTFGSGTRLTVV.

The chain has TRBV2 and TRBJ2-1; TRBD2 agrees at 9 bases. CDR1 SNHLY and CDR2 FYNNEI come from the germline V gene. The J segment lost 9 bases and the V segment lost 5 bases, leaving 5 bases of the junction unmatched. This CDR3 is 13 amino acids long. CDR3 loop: CASSQGLATEQFF. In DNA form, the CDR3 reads TGTGCCAGCAGTCAGGGACTAGCTACTGAGCAGTTCTTC.

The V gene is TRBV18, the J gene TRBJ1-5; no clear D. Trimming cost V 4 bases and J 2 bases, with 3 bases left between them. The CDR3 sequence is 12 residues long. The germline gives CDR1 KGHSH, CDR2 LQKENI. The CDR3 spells CASSQGNQPQHF. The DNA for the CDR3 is TGTGCCAGCTCACAGGGCAATCAGCCCCAGCATTTT.

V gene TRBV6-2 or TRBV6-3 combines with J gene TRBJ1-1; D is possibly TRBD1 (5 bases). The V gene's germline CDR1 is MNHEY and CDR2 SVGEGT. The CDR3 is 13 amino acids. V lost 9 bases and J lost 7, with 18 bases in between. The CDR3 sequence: CASFKRDALEAFF. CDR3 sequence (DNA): TGTGCCAGTTTCAAACGGGACGCACTTGAAGCTTTCTTT.